The present T cell receptor (beta chain) was sequenced within a study of T cell responses to AZD1222 COVID-19 vaccine. TCRdb keeps only in-frame clones here, not all; method: immunoSEQ multiplex PCR. The data show fewer than 120,000 clones, with about nine tenths seen just once and 2% to 2.5% held by the top ten. CDR1 and CDR2 (germline): KGHDR, SFDVKD. V lost 5 bases and J 1 base, leaving 10 bases between the germline ends. There are 15 residues in the CDR3. By share, this clone ranks as medium-sized. This chain links TRBV24-1 with TRBJ2-2, with D maybe TRBD2 (5 bases). The sample consisted of peripheral blood, taken 28 days after the second AZD1222 dose. The clonotype was recovered from an adult who received the AZD1222 COVID-19 vaccine. The CDR3 protein is CATSAMDWNTGELFF. The CDR3, as DNA: TGTGCCACCAGTGCTATGGACTGGAACACCGGGGAGCTGTTTTTT.